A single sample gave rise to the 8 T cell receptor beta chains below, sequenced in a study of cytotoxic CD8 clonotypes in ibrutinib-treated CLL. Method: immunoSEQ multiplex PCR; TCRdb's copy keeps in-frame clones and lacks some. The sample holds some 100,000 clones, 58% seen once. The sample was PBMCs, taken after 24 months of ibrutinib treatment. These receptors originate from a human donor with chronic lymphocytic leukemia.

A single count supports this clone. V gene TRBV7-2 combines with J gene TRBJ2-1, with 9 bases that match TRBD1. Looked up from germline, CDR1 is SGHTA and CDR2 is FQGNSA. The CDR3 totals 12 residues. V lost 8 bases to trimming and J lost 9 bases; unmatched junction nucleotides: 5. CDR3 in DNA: TGTGCCAGCCGGGACAGGGTTGGTGAGCAGTTCTTC. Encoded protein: CASRDRVGEQFF.

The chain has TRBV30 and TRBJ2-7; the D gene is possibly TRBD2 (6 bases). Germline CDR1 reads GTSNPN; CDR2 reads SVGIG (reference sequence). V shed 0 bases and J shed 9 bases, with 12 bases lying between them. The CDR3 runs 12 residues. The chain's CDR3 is CAWSVLMGGQYF. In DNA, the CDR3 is TGTGCCTGGAGTGTATTAATGGGGGGGCAGTACTTC.

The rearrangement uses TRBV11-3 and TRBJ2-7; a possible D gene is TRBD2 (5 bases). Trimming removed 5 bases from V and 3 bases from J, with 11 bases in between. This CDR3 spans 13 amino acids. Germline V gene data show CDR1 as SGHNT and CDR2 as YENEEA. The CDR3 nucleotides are TGTGCCAGCAGCATAGGGAGTGGCTACGAGCAGTACTTC. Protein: CASSIGSGYEQYF.

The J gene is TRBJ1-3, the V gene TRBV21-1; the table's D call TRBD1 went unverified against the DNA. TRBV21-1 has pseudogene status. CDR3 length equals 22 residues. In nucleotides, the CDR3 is TGTGCCAGCAGCAAAGGGGCCTTAGACAGGGGCCGCCTCTTGAGCTCTGGAAACACCATATATTTT. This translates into CASSKGALDRGRLLSSGNTIYF.

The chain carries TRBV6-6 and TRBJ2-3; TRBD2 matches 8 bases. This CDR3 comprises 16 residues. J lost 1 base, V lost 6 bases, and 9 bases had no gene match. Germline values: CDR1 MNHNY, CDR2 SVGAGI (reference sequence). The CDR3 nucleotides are TGTGCCAGCAGGCAAAGCTGGCGGGGGGGCACAGATACGCAGTATTTT. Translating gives CASRQSWRGGTDTQYF.

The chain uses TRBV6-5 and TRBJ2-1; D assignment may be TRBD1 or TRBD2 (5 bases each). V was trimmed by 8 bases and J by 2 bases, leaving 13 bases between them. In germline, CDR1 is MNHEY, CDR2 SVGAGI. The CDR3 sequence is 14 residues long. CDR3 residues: CASAERDPYNEQFF. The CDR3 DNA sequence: TGTGCCAGCGCGGAAAGGGACCCCTACAATGAGCAGTTCTTC.

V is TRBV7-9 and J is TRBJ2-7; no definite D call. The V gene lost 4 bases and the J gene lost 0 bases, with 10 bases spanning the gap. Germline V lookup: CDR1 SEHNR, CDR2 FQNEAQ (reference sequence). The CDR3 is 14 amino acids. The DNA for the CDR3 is TGTGCCAGCAGCTCCAGACGTATCTCCTACGAGCAGTACTTC. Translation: CASSSRRISYEQYF.

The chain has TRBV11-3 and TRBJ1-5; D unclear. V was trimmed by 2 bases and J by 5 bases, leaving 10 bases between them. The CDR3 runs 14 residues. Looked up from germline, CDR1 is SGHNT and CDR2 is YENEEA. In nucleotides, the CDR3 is TGTGCCAGCAGCTTACTAGGGCAGCATCAGCCCCAGCATTTT. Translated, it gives CASSLLGQHQPQHF.